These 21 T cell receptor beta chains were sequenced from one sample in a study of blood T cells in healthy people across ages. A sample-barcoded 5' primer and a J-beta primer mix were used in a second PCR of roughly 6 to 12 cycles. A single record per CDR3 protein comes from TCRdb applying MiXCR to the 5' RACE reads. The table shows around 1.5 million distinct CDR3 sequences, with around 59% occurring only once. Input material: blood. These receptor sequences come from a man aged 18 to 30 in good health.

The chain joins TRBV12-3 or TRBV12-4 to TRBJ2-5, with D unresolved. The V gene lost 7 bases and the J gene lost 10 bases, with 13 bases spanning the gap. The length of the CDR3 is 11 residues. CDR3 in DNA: TGTGCCAGCAAGGCGGCGGCGATCCAGTACTTC. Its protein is CASKAAAIQYF.

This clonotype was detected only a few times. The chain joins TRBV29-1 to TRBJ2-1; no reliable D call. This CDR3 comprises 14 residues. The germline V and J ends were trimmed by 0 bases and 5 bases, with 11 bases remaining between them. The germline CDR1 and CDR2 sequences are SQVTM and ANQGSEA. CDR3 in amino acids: CSVEDADSNNEQFF. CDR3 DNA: TGCAGCGTTGAAGATGCAGATTCCAACAATGAGCAGTTCTTC.

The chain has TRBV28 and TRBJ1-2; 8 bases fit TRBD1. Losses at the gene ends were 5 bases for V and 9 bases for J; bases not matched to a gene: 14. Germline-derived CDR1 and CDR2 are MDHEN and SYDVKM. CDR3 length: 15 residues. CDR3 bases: TGTGCCAGCAGTCGAAAATTGACAGGGGCTGCTAGCTACACCTTC. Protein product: CASSRKLTGAASYTF.

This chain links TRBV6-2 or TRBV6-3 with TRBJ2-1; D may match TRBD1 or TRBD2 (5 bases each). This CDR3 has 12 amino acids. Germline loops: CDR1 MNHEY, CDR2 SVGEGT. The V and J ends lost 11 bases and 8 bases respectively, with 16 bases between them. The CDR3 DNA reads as TGTGCCGGTAGCGCTGGGGACCATGAGCAGTTCTTC. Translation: CAGSAGDHEQFF.

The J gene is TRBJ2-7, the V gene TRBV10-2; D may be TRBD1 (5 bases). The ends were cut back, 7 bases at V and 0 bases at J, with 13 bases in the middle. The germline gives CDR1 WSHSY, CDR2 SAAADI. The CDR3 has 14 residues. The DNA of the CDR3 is TGCGCCAGCACCGTGACAGTCGACTCCTACGAGCAGTACTTC. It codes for CASTVTVDSYEQYF.

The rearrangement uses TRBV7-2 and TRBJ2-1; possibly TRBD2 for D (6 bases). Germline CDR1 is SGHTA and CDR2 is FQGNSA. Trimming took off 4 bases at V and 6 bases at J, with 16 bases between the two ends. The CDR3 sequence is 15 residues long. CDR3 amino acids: CASSSGPQEGNEQFF. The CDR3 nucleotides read TGTGCCAGCAGCTCGGGCCCCCAGGAGGGCAATGAGCAGTTCTTC.

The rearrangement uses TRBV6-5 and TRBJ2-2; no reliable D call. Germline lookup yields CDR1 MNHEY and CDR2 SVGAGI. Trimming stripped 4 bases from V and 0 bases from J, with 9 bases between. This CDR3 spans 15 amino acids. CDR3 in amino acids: CASSWMASNTGELFF. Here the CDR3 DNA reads TGTGCCAGCAGTTGGATGGCCTCGAACACCGGGGAGCTGTTTTTT.

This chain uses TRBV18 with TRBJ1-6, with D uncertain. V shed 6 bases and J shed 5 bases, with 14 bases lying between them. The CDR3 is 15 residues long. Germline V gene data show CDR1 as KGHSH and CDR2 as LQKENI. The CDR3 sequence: CASSPIGSDNSPLHF. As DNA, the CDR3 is TGTGCCAGCTCCCCCATAGGGTCGGATAATTCACCCCTCCACTTT.

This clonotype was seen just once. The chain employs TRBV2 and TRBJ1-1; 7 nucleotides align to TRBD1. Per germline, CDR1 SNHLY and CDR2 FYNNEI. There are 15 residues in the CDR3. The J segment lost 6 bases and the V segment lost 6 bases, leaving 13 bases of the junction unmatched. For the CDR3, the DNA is TGTGCCAGCAGGGACTACAGGGGTTGGGGCTCTGAAGCTTTCTTT. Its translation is CASRDYRGWGSEAFF. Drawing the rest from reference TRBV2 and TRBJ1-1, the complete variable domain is EPEVTQTPSHQVTQMGQEVILRCVPISNHLYFYWYRQILGQKVEFLVSFYNNEISEKSEIFDDQFSVERPDGSNFTLKIRSTKLEDSAMYFCASRDYRGWGSEAFFGQGTRLTVV.

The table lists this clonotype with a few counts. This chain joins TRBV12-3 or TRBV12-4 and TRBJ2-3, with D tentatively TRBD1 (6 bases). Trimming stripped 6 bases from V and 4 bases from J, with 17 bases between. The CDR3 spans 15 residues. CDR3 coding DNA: TGTGCCAGCAGCCTAAATCCGGGACACCCAGATACGCAGTATTTT. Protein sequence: CASSLNPGHPDTQYF.

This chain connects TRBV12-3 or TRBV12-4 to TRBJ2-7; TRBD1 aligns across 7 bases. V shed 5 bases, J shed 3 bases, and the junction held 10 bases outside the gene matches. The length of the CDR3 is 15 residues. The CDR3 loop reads CASSLQGTHYYEQYF. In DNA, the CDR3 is TGTGCCAGCAGTCTACAGGGGACCCACTACTACGAGCAGTACTTC.

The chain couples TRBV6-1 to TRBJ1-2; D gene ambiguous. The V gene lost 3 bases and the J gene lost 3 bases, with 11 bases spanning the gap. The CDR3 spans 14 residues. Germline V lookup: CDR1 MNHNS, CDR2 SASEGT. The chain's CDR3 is CASSDADRDYGYTF. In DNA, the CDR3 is TGTGCCAGCAGTGACGCGGACCGAGACTATGGCTACACCTTC.

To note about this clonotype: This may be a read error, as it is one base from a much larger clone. CDR3 DNA: TGTGCCGTCAGCGACCGACAGGGTGGCCACAGAGATTGGGAGACCCAGTACTTC. This gives the protein CAVSDRQGGHRDWETQYF. The rearrangement links TRBV10-3 to TRBJ2-5; 7 bases fit TRBD1. CDR3 length: 18 residues. Germline loops: CDR1 ENHRY, CDR2 SYGVKD.

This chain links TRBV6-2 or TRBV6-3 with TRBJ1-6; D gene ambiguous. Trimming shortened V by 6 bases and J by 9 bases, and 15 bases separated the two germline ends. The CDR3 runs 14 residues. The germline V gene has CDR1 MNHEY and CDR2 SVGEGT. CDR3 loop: CASSLQEVGSPLHF. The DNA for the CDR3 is TGTGCCAGCAGCCTCCAGGAGGTCGGTTCACCCCTCCACTTT.

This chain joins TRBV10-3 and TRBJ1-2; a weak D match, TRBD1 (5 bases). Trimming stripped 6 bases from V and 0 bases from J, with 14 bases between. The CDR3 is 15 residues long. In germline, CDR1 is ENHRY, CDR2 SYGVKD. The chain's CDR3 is CAIRAQARANYGYTF. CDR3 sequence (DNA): TGTGCCATCAGGGCACAGGCGAGAGCTAACTATGGCTACACCTTC.

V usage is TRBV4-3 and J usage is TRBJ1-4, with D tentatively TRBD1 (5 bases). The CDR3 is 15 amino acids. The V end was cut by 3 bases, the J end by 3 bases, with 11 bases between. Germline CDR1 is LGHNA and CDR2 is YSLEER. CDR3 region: CASSQAGGANEKLFF. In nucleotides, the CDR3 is TGCGCCAGCAGCCAGGCGGGAGGGGCTAATGAAAAACTGTTTTTT.

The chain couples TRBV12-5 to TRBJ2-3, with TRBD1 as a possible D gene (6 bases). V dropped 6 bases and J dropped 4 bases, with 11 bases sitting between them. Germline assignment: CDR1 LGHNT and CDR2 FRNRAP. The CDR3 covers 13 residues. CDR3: CASGQTGSDTQYF. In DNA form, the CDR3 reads TGTGCTAGTGGCCAAACAGGGTCAGATACGCAGTATTTT.

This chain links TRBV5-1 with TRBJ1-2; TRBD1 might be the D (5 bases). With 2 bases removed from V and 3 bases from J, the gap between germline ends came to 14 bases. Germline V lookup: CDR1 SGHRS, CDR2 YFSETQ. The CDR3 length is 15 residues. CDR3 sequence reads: CASSLALRGYYGYTF. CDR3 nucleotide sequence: TGCGCCAGCAGCTTAGCTCTGAGGGGATACTATGGCTACACCTTC. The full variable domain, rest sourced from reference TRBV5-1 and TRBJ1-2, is KAGVTQTPRYLIKTRGQQVTLSCSPISGHRSVSWYQQTPGQGLQFLFEYFSETQRNKGNFPGRFSGRQFSNSRSEMNVSTLELGDSALYLCASSLALRGYYGYTFGSGTRLTVV.

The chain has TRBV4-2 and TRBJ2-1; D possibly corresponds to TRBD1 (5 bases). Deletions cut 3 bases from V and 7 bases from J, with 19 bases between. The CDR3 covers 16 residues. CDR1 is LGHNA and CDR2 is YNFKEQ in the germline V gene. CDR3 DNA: TGTGCCAGCAGCCATTTGAGGTCGGACACTTGGAATGAGCAGTTCTTC. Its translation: CASSHLRSDTWNEQFF.

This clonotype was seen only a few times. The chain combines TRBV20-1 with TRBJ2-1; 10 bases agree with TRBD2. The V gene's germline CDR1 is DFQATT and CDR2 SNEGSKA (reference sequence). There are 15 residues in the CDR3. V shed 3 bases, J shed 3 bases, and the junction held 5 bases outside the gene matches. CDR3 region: CSASILAGNYNEQFF. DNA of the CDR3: TGCAGTGCTAGTATACTAGCGGGAAACTACAATGAGCAGTTCTTC.

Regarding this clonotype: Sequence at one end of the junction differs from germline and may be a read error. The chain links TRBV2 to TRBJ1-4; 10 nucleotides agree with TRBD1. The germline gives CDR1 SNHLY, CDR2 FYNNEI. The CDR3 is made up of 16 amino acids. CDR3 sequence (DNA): TGTGCCTGCAGTGACCGACAGGGGGCTACCCCCTCTCAACTGTTTTTT. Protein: CACSDRQGATPSQLFF.